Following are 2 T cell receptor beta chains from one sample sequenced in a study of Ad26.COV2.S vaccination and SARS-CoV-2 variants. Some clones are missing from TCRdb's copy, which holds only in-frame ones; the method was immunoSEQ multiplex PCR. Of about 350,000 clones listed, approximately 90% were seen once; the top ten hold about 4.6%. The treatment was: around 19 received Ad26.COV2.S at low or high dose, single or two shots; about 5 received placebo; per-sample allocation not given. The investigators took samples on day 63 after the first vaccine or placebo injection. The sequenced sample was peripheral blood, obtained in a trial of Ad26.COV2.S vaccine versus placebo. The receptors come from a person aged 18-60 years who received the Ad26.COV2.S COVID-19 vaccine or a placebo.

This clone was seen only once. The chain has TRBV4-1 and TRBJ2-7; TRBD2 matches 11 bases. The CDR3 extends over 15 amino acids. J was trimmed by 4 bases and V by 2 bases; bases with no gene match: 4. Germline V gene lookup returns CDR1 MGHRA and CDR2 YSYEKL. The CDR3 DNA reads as TGCGCCAGCAGCCAAACTAGCGGGAGTTCGTACGAGCAGTACTTC. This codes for CASSQTSGSSYEQYF.

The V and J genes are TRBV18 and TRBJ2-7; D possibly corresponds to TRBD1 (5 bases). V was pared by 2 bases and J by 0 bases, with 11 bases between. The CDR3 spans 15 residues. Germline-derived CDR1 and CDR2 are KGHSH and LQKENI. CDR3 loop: CASSPDSWSSYEQYF. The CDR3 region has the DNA TGTGCCAGCTCACCAGACAGCTGGAGCTCCTACGAGCAGTACTTC.